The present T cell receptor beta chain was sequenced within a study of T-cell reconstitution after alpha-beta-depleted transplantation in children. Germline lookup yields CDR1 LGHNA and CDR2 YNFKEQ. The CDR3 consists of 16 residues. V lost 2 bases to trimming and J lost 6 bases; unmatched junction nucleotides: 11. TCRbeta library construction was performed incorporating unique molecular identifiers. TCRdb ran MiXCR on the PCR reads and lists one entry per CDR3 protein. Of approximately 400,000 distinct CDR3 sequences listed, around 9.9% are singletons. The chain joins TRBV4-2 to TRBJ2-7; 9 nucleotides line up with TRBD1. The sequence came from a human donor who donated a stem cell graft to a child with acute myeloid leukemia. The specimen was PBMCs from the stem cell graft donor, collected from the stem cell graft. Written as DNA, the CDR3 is TGTGCCAGCAGCCAACCCTCCGGACAGGGGTCCAGCGAGCAGTACTTC. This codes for CASSQPSGQGSSEQYF.